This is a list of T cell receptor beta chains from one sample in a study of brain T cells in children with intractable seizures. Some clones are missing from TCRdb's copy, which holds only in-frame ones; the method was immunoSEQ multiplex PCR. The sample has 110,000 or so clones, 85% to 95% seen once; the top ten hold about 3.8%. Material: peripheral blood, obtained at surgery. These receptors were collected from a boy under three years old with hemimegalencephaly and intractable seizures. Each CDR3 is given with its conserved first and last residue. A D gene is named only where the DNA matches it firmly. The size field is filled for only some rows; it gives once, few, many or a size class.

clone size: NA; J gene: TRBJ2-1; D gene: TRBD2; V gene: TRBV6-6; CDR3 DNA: TGTGCCAGCAGCCGCGGGAGAACTATAGGGAATGAGCAGTTCTTC; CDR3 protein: CASSRGRTIGNEQFF
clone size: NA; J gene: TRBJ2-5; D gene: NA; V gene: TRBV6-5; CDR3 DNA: TGTGCCAGCAGTTACTCGAGAGTCCAAGAGACCCAGTACTTC; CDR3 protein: CASSYSRVQETQYF
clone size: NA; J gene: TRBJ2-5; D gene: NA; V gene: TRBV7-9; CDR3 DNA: TGTGCCAGCAGCTTAGGGGGGCTAGCCTTACACCAGTACTTC; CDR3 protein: CASSLGGLALHQYF
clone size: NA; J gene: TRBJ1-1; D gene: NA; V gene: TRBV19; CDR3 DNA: TGTGCCAGTAGTCAAGGCATGAACACTGAAGCTTTCTTT; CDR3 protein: CASSQGMNTEAFF
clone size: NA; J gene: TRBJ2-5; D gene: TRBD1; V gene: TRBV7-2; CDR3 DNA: TGTGCCAGCAGCTTAGCCAGGGGGCGGCGAGAGACCCAGTACTTC; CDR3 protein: CASSLARGRRETQYF
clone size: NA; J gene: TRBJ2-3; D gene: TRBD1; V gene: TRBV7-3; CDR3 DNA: TGTGCCAGCAGCGGACAGGGTACAGATACGCAGTATTTT; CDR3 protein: CASSGQGTDTQYF
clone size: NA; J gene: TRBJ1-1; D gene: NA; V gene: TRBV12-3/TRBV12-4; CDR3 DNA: TGTGCCAGCAGTTTGTGGGTGAACACTGAAGCTTTCTTT; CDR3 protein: CASSLWVNTEAFF
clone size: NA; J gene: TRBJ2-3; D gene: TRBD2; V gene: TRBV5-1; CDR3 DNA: TGCGCCAGCAGCTCCAGGGTAGCGGGGGTCACAGATACGCAGTATTTT; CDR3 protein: CASSSRVAGVTDTQYF
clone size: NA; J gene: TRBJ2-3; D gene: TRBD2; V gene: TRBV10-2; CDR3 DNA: TGCGCCAGCCGAACTATAGCGGGGGAGAGGGATACGCAGTATTTT; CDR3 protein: CASRTIAGERDTQYF
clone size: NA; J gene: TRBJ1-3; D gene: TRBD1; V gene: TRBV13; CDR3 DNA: TGTGCCAGCAGCGCACAGGGGGCCTCTGGAAACACCATATATTTT; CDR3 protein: CASSAQGASGNTIYF
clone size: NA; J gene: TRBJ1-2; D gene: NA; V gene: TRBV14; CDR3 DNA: TGTGCCAGCAGCCAACTGCCCCTGCCAGACAGGCCGGGGAGCGGCTACACCTTC; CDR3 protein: CASSQLPLPDRPGSGYTF
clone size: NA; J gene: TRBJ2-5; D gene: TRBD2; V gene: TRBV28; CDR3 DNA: TGTGCCAGCAGTTTAAGCGGGGGCGAGACCCAGTACTTC; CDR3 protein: CASSLSGGETQYF
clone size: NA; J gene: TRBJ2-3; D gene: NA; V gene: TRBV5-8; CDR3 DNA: TGTGCCAGCAGCTTGGCCAGGCAGATCCAAAGCACAGATACGCAGTATTTT; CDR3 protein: CASSLARQIQSTDTQYF
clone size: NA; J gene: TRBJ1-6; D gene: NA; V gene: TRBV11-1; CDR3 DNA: TGTGCCAGCAACAACCGGGAGCCCTCTCATTCACCCCTCCACTTT; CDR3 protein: CASNNREPSHSPLHF
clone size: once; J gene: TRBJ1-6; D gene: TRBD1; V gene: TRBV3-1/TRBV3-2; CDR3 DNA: TGTGCCAGCAGCCAGAGGACAGGGGCTTCACCCCTCCACTTT; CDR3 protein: CASSQRTGASPLHF
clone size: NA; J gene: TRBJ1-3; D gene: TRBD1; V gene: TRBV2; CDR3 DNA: TGTGCCAGCAGTGAGGACAGGGGAGCGGCTGGAAACACCATATATTTT; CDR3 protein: CASSEDRGAAGNTIYF
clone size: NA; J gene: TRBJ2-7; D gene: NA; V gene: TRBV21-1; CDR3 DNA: TGTGCCAGCAGCAAAGTGAGGCACGAGCAGTACTTC; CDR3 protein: CASSKVRHEQYF
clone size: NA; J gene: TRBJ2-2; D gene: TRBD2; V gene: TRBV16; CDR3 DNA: TGTGCCAGCAGCTTAATATTAGCGGGACTTAACACCGGGGAGCTGTTTTTT; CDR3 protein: CASSLILAGLNTGELFF
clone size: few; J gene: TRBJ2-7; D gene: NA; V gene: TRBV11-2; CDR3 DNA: TGTGCCAGCACCATGCCCCCTGCCTACGAGCAGTACTTC; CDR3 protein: CASTMPPAYEQYF
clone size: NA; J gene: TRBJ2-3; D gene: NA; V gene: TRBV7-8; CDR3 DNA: TGTGCCAGCAGCTTAGTTGGCGAGGCAGATACGCAGTATTTT; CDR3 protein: CASSLVGEADTQYF
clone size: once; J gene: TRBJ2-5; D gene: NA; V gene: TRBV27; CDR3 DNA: TGTGCCAGCAGTTTATTGGGGAAGGAGACCCAGTACTTC; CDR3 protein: CASSLLGKETQYF
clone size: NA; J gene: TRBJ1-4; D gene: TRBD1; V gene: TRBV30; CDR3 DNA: TGTGCCCAGGGGGCAGGGGTCCATGAAAAACTGTTTTTT; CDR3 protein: CAQGAGVHEKLFF
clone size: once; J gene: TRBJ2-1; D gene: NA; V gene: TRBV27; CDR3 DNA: TGTGCCAGCAGTTTCCGGCTTTTTTCATGGTACAATGAGCAGTTCTTC; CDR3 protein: CASSFRLFSWYNEQFF
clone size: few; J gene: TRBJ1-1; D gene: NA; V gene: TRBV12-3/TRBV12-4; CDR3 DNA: TGTGCCAGCAGCACAGGGTACACTGAAGCTTTCTTT; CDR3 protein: CASSTGYTEAFF
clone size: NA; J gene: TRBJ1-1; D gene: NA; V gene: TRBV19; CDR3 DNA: TGTGCCAGTAGTCTACGACAGTATGAAGCTTTCTTT; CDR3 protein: CASSLRQYEAFF
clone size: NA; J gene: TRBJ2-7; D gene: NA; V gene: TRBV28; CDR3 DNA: TGTGCCAGCAGAACCGGCAGTGGAGGCTCCTACGAGCAGTACTTC; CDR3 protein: CASRTGSGGSYEQYF
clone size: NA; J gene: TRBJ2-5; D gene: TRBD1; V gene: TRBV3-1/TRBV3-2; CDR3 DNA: TGTGCCAGCAGCTCGGGACAGTCGTTCCAAGAGACCCAGTACTTC; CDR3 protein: CASSSGQSFQETQYF
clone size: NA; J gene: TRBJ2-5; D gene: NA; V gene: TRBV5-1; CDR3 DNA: TGCGCCAGCAGCTTGGACAATCGGAGGTCGGAGACCCAGTACTTC; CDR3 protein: CASSLDNRRSETQYF
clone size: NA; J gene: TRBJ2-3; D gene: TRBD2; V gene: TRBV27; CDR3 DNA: TGTGCCAGCAGGAGATTAGCGGGAGGGCCCCCAGATACGCAGTATTTT; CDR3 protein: CASRRLAGGPPDTQYF
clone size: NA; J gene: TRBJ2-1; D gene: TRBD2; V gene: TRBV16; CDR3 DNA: TGTGCCAGCAGCCAAGGACTAGCGGGAGGGCCAAGCCTCAATGAGCAGTTCTTC; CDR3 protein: CASSQGLAGGPSLNEQFF
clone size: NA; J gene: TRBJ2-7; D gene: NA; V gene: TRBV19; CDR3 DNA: TGTGCCAGTAGTATAGATCAGGGAAACTACGAGCAGTACTTC; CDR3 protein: CASSIDQGNYEQYF
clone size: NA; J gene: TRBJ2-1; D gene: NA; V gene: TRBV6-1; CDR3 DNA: TGTGCCAGCAGTGAAAACCAGCGGAGCTCCTACAATGAGCAGTTCTTC; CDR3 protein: CASSENQRSSYNEQFF
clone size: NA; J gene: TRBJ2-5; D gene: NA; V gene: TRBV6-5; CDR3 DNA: TGTGCCATCCGCCCCAGGGGTTCGGAGACCCAGTACTTC; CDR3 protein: CAIRPRGSETQYF
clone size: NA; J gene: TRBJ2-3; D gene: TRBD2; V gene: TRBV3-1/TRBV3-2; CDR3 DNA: TGTGCCAGCAGCCAAGGGGGACTAGCGGATAGCACAGATACGCAGTATTTT; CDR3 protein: CASSQGGLADSTDTQYF
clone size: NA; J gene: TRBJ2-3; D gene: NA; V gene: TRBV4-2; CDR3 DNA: TGTGCCAGCAGCCGCTCCAGGGGGAGGGCCGGGGATACGCAGTATTTT; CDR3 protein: CASSRSRGRAGDTQYF
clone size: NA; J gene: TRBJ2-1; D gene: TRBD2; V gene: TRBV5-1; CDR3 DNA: TGCGCCAGCAGCCAAACCGGACTAGCGGGAGCTCCCAATGAGCAGTTCTTC; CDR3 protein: CASSQTGLAGAPNEQFF
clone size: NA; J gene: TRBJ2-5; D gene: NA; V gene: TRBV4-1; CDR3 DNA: TGCGCCAGCAGCCAAGTCTTGACCCACCAAGAGACCCAGTACTTC; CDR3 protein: CASSQVLTHQETQYF
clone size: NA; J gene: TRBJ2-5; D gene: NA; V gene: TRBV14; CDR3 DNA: TGTGCCAGCAGTCCCCGTTATGAAACACAAGAGACCCAGTACTTC; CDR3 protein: CASSPRYETQETQYF
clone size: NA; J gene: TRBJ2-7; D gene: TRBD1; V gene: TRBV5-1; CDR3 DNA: TGCGCCAGCAGCCAGACAGGGTCCTACGAGCAGTACTTC; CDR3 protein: CASSQTGSYEQYF
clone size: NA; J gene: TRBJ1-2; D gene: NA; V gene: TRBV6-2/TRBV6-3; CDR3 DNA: TGTGCCAGCAGTAACGGGACACCTAACTATGGCTACACCTTC; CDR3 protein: CASSNGTPNYGYTF
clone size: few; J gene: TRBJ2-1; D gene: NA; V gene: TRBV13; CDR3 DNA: TGTGCCAGCAGCTTAGGGAGTAATGAGCAGTTCTTC; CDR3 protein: CASSLGSNEQFF
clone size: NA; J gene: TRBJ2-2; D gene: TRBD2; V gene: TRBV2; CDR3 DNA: TGTGCCAGCAGTGTTCGGCTAGCGGGAGGGTCGAACACCGGGGAGCTGTTTTTT; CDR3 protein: CASSVRLAGGSNTGELFF
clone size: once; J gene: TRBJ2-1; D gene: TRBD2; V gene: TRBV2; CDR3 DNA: TGTGCCAGCAGTAGCGGGAGACCCTACAATGAGCAGTTCTTC; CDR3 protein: CASSSGRPYNEQFF
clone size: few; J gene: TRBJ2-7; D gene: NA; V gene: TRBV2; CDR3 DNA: TGTGCCAGCAGCCTGGACTACGAGCAGTACTTC; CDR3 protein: CASSLDYEQYF
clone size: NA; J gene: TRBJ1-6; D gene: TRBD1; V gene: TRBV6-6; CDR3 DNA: TGTGCCAGCAGTTACTCAGGGGGCAATTCACCCCTCCACTTT; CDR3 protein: CASSYSGGNSPLHF
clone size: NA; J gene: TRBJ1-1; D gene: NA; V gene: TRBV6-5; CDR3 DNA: TGTGCCAGCAGTTACTGGGCAGGTAGGGGCGCTGAAGCTTTCTTT; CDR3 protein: CASSYWAGRGAEAFF
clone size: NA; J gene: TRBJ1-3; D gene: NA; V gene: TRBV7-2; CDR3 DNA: TGTGCCAGCAGCTTAGCGCTCGGGGGGCGAAACACCATATATTTT; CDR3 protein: CASSLALGGRNTIYF
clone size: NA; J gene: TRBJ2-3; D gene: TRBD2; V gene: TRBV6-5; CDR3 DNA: TGTGCCAGCAGGTCTCTGGGGGGGAGAACAGATACGCAGTATTTT; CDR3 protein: CASRSLGGRTDTQYF
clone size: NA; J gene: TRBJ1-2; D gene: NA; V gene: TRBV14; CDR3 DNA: TGTGCCAGCAGCCCCGGAGGCTATGGCTACACCTTC; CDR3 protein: CASSPGGYGYTF
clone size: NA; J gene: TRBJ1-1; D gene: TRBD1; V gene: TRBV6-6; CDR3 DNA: TGTGCCAGCAGTTACTCGGGGGGACAGTGGGGGACTGAAGCTTTCTTT; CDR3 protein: CASSYSGGQWGTEAFF
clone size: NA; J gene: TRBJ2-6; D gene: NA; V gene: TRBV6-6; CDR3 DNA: TGTGCCAGCAGTTACTTCAGGGCTGGGGCCAACGTCCTGACTTTC; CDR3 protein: CASSYFRAGANVLTF
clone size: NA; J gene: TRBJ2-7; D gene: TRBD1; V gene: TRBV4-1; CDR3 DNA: TGCGCCAGCAGCCAAGAAGGGGGCCCCACCTACGAGCAGTACTTC; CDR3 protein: CASSQEGGPTYEQYF